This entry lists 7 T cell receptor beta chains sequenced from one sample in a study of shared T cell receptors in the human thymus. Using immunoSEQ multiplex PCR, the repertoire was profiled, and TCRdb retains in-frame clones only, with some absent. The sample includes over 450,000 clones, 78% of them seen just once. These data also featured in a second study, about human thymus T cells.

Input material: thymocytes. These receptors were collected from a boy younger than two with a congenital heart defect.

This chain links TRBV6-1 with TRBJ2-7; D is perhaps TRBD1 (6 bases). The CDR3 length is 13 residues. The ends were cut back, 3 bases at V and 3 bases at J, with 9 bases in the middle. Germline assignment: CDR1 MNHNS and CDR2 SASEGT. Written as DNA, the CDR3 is TGTGCCAGCAGTGACCTGACAGGCTACGAGCAGTACTTC. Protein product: CASSDLTGYEQYF.

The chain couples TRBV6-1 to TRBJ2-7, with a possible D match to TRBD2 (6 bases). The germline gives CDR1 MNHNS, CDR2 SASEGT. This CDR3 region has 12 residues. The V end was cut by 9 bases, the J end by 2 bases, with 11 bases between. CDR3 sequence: CARETSPYEQYF. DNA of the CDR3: TGTGCCAGAGAGACTAGTCCCTACGAGCAGTACTTC.

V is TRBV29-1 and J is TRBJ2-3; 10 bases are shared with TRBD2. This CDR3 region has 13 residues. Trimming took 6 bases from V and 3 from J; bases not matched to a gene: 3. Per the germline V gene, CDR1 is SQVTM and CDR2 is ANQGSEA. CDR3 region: CSVASGSTDTQYF. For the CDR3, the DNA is TGCAGCGTGGCTAGCGGGAGTACAGATACGCAGTATTTT.

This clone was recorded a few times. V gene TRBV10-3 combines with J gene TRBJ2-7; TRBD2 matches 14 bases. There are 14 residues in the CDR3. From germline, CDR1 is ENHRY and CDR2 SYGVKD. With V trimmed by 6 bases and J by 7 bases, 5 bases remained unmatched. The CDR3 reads CAIRRLAGGDEQYF. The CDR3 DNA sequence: TGTGCCATCAGAAGACTAGCGGGAGGGGATGAGCAGTACTTC.

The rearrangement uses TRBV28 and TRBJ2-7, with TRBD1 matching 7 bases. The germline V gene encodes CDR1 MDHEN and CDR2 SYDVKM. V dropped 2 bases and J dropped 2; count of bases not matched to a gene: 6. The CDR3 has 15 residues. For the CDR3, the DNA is TGTGCCAGCAGTTTAAATACAGGGGTCCCCTACGAGCAGTACTTC. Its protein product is CASSLNTGVPYEQYF.

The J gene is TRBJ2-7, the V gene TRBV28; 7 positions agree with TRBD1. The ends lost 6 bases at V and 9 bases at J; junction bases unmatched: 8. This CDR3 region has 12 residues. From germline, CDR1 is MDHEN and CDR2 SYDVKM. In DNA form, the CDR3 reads TGTGCCAGCAGGGCCGGGAACAGGGGGCAGTACTTC. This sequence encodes CASRAGNRGQYF.

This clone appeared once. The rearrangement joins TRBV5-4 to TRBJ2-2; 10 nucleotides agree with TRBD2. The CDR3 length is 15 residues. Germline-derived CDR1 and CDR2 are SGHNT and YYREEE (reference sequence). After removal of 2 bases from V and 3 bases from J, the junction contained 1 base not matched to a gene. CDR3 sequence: CASSFGLADTGELFF. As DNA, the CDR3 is TGTGCCAGCAGCTTCGGACTAGCGGACACCGGGGAGCTGTTTTTT.